This T cell receptor (beta chain) was retrieved from a study of T-cell memory formation after mild COVID-19. Study-wide background: TCR clustering was largely donor specific.

At least ten counts were recorded for this clonotype. The antigen remains undetermined. General observations from the study: Memory cells collected pre-infection included some clones that later responded, suggesting cross-reactive memory joined. Among clones contracting day 15 to 85, CD4/CD8 was balanced, whereas later expanders leaned CD4+.

Constant-segment-primed 5'RACE gave TCR alpha and TCR beta cDNA libraries with sample barcodes and UMIs. Each CDR3 protein gets one entry after TCRdb re-called the 5' RACE reads with MiXCR. Here the sample spans a few hundred thousand distinct CDR3 sequences, roughly 20% being singletons. This receptor was taken from a man aged 18-30 years who had mild COVID-19 (a few samples of this study predate the infection). Cell type and time point are not known. The source material was PBMCs or a T cell subset sorted from them (not recorded which).

The CDR3 loop reads CASSLDRGSSYNEQFF. The CDR3 bases are TGCGCCAGCAGCTTGGACAGGGGGAGCTCCTACAATGAGCAGTTCTTC. The V gene is TRBV5-1, the J gene TRBJ2-1; 8 bases align to TRBD1. This CDR3 comprises 16 residues. Germline V lookup: CDR1 SGHRS, CDR2 YFSETQ. V trimming: 0 bases; J trimming: 0 bases; junction bases outside the gene matches: 2.